These 31 T cell receptor beta chains originate from one sample sequenced in a study of T cells in Graves' hyperthyroidism and ophthalmopathy. Using RNA transcripts as the source, TCR beta CDR3 regions were amplified. Primed by the HTBI set, a first-round RT-PCR was run on the TCR CDR3. MiXCR was run by TCRdb on the multiplex PCR reads, yielding one entry per CDR3 protein. The sample comprises about 400,000 distinct CDR3 sequences, roughly 13% of which are singletons, and around 28% rests with the top ten. Sequencing was carried out using blood. The receptors shown here come from a man between 50 and 59 years old with Graves' ophthalmopathy.

The sample holds many counts of this clonotype. The chain uses TRBV3-1 and TRBJ2-1; 9 bases agree with TRBD1. The V segment lost 5 bases and the J segment 5 bases; nucleotides outside the gene matches: 7. Germline V gives CDR1 LGHDT, CDR2 YNNKEL (reference sequence). The CDR3 extends over 15 amino acids. CDR3: CASSAGQGINNEQFF. The CDR3 DNA reads TGTGCCAGCAGCGCGGGACAGGGCATCAACAATGAGCAGTTCTTC.

The chain joins TRBV15 to TRBJ2-5; D might be TRBD2 (6 bases). The germline V gene encodes CDR1 LNHNV and CDR2 YYDKDF (reference sequence). This CDR3 region has 15 residues. Trimming stripped 4 bases from V and 5 bases from J, with 17 bases between. The CDR3 spells CATSITSRAGETQYF. Written as DNA, the CDR3 is TGTGCCACCAGCATTACCAGCCGGGCGGGGGAGACCCAGTACTTC.

At least ten counts were recorded for this clonotype. The chain employs TRBV18 and TRBJ2-7; the D gene could be TRBD1 or TRBD2 (5 bases each). CDR3 length: 13 residues. V lost 4 bases and J 3 bases, leaving 10 bases between the germline ends. In germline, CDR1 is KGHSH, CDR2 LQKENI. For the CDR3, the DNA is TGTGCCAGCTCACGAGGGGACGGCTACGAGCAGTACTTC. It encodes CASSRGDGYEQYF.

Only a few counts were recorded for this clonotype. This rearrangement joins TRBV16 to TRBJ2-1, with a tentative D call TRBD2 (6 bases). V was trimmed by 1 base and J by 0 bases, leaving 10 bases between them. The CDR3 covers 16 residues. Germline CDR1 and CDR2: KGHSY and FQNENV. The CDR3, as DNA: TGTGCCAGCAGCCAATACGCGCGGGGCTCCTACAATGAGCAGTTCTTC. Encoded protein: CASSQYARGSYNEQFF.

The chain links TRBV7-9 to TRBJ2-7, with a tentative D call TRBD2 (6 bases). The CDR3 consists of 16 residues. V was shortened by 2 bases and J by 1 base, with 15 bases between the two germline ends. Germline CDR1 SEHNR, CDR2 FQNEAQ (reference sequence). Here the CDR3 reads CASSLISGTGSYEQYF. CDR3 sequence (DNA): TGTGCCAGCAGCTTAATCTCAGGGACTGGATCCTACGAGCAGTACTTC.

V usage is TRBV7-9 and J usage is TRBJ2-3, with 15 positions matching TRBD2. With V trimmed by 10 bases and J by 4 bases, 9 bases remained unmatched. The CDR3 extends over 16 amino acids. Per germline, CDR1 SEHNR and CDR2 FQNEAQ (reference sequence). The CDR3 DNA reads as TGTGCCATATCCGGACTAGCGGGAGGGATTGCAGATACGCAGTATTTT. It yields the protein CAISGLAGGIADTQYF.

This clonotype was detected only once. V usage is TRBV19 and J usage is TRBJ2-1; D possibly corresponds to TRBD2 (6 bases). Deletions cut 6 bases from V and 4 bases from J, with 19 bases between. This CDR3 has 16 residues. The germline V gene encodes CDR1 LNHDA and CDR2 SQIVND (reference sequence). In nucleotides, the CDR3 is TGTGCCAGTAGGGAAATGGGACGGGGGATGTACAATGAGCAGTTCTTC. Protein product: CASREMGRGMYNEQFF.

This clonotype came up many times. V usage is TRBV20-1 and J usage is TRBJ2-7, with D maybe TRBD2 (6 bases). Germline lookup yields CDR1 DFQATT and CDR2 SNEGSKA (reference sequence). This CDR3 region has 14 residues. Trimming took off 4 bases at V and 4 bases at J, with 17 bases between the two ends. CDR3 coding DNA: TGCAGTGCTACGCTCGATACGGGAGTATACGAGCAGTACTTC. Translation: CSATLDTGVYEQYF.

This clonotype was counted a few times. The CDR3 DNA follows: TGTGCCACCAGCCGGGACAAAACTGAAGCTTTCTTT. Translating gives CATSRDKTEAFF. The rearrangement links TRBV15 to TRBJ1-1, with D possibly being TRBD1 (6 bases). CDR1 and CDR2 (germline): LNHNV, YYDKDF (reference sequence). V gave up 5 bases and J gave up 5 bases, with 9 bases separating them. The CDR3 runs to 12 residues.

This clonotype was counted only a few times. The chain has TRBV12-3 or TRBV12-4 and TRBJ2-3; a possible D gene is TRBD2 (6 bases). Trimming stripped 3 bases from V and 6 bases from J, with 13 bases between. The CDR3 runs 14 residues. The CDR3 reads CASSFRGIWDTQYF. In DNA form, the CDR3 reads TGTGCCAGCAGTTTCCGGGGGATTTGGGATACGCAGTATTTT.

This clonotype showed up many times. This chain links TRBV6-1 with TRBJ1-2; tentatively, D is TRBD1 (5 bases). The CDR3 consists of 14 residues. Germline CDR1 is MNHNS and CDR2 is SASEGT. V was cut by 2 bases and J by 0 bases, with 7 bases left in between. This CDR3 reads CASSEQGANYGYTF. The CDR3, as DNA: TGTGCCAGCAGTGAACAGGGAGCTAACTATGGCTACACCTTC.

This clonotype was seen ten or more times. The V and J genes are TRBV12-3 or TRBV12-4 and TRBJ2-5, with 7 bases fitting TRBD2. V lost 6 bases to trimming and J lost 5 bases; unmatched junction nucleotides: 9. CDR3 length: 14 amino acids. CDR3 residues: CASRLSGLVETQYF. The CDR3 bases are TGTGCCAGCAGATTATCAGGACTAGTGGAGACCCAGTACTTC.

There are a few counts of this clonotype. As DNA, the CDR3 is TGTGCCAGCAGTTACCTTACGGTACAAGAGACCCAGTACTTC. Protein product: CASSYLTVQETQYF. V is TRBV6-2 or TRBV6-3 and J is TRBJ2-5; D gene uncertain. The germline gives CDR1 MNHEY, CDR2 SVGEGT. V lost 2 bases and J 2 bases, leaving 9 bases between the germline ends. The CDR3 is made up of 14 amino acids.

The chain has TRBV29-1 and TRBJ2-2; D is undetermined. The CDR3 consists of 12 residues. Germline V gene lookup returns CDR1 SQVTM and CDR2 ANQGSEA. The V end lost 4 bases, the J end lost 7 bases, and 10 bases lay between the germline ends. The CDR3 loop is CSVGEAGGELFF. In nucleotides, the CDR3 is TGCAGCGTTGGAGAGGCCGGCGGGGAGCTGTTTTTT.

This clonotype was picked up many times. The chain joins TRBV24-1 to TRBJ2-5; no reliable D call. The CDR3 spans 15 residues. V was pared by 4 bases and J by 4 bases, with 15 bases between. Per the germline V gene, CDR1 is KGHDR and CDR2 is SFDVKD. CDR3 loop: CATSDPQSATETQYF. CDR3 DNA sequence: TGTGCCACCAGTGACCCCCAGTCAGCGACAGAGACCCAGTACTTC.

This clonotype was recorded many times. The V gene is TRBV2, the J gene TRBJ2-1, with D perhaps matching TRBD2 (6 bases). V lost 8 bases and J 2 bases, leaving 7 bases between the germline ends. The CDR3 length is 12 residues. Germline V gene sequence: CDR1 SNHLY, CDR2 FYNNEI. The CDR3 sequence is CASGRPYNEQFF. CDR3 sequence (DNA): TGTGCCAGCGGGAGGCCCTACAATGAGCAGTTCTTC.

In its sample, this clonotype was seen many times. The chain uses TRBV6-5 and TRBJ2-3; the D gene is possibly TRBD2 (6 bases). The V end was cut by 0 bases, the J end by 0 bases, with 10 bases between. The CDR3 covers 16 residues. Germline lookup yields CDR1 MNHEY and CDR2 SVGAGI. The CDR3 DNA reads TGTGCCAGCAGTTACTCGCCGGGGACTAGCACAGATACGCAGTATTTT. Amino acid sequence: CASSYSPGTSTDTQYF.

The V and J genes are TRBV30 and TRBJ2-5; D uncertain. This CDR3 has 10 residues. Between the trimmed V and J ends, which lost 5 bases and 7 bases, there was a span of 8 bases. The germline V gene encodes CDR1 GTSNPN and CDR2 SVGIG (reference sequence). The DNA of the CDR3 is TGTGCCTGGGGTCTGGGGACCCAGTACTTC. It specifies CAWGLGTQYF.

The table lists this clonotype with a few counts. The CDR3 DNA is TGTGCCAGCAGTCCCCGGCGGATTTCCTACAATGAGCAGTTCTTC. The encoded protein is CASSPRRISYNEQFF. The chain has TRBV28 and TRBJ2-1; no clear D gene. Germline V gene sequence: CDR1 MDHEN, CDR2 SYDVKM. V was cut by 5 bases and J by 1 base, with 12 bases left in between. This CDR3 has 15 residues.

Points on this clonotype: At one end, the junction sequence differs from germline, possibly due to a read error. The chain joins TRBV12-3 or TRBV12-4 to TRBJ2-1; 10 bases fit TRBD2. This CDR3 has 13 residues. The CDR3 is CASQIQQAGGQLF. DNA of the CDR3: TGTGCCAGCCAAATTCAGCAAGCGGGAGGGCAGCTCTTC.

This clonotype was counted ten times or more. J is TRBJ2-1 and V is TRBV27, with 14 nucleotides matching TRBD2. Per the germline V gene, CDR1 is MNHEY and CDR2 is SMNVEV (reference sequence). J lost 2 bases, V lost 7 bases, and 10 bases had no gene match. The CDR3 runs 18 residues. The DNA for the CDR3 is TGTGCCAGCAATCCGGGACTAGCGGGAGAGTCGCCCTACAATGAGCAGTTCTTC. Translation: CASNPGLAGESPYNEQFF.

This clonotype was observed many times. This chain connects TRBV14 to TRBJ2-1; TRBD2 is a possible D gene (6 bases). CDR3 length: 17 residues. V was clipped by 4 bases and J by 0 bases, with 16 bases between them. Germline CDR1 reads SGHDN; CDR2 reads FVKESK. The DNA for the CDR3 is TGTGCCAGCAGCCCTAGGCGATTAGCGGACTCCTACAATGAGCAGTTCTTC. This gives the protein CASSPRRLADSYNEQFF.

The chain combines TRBV3-1 with TRBJ2-7; tentative D call: TRBD2 (6 bases). This CDR3 contains 16 residues. V was trimmed by 0 bases and J by 1 base, leaving 13 bases between them. From germline, CDR1 is LGHDT and CDR2 YNNKEL (reference sequence). CDR3: CASSQDPAGTSYEQYF. The CDR3 DNA follows: TGTGCCAGCAGCCAAGATCCAGCGGGTACATCCTACGAGCAGTACTTC.

Worth noting for this clonotype: This could be a read error, since a much larger clone is one nucleotide away. The rearrangement uses TRBV5-1 and TRBJ2-7, with 10 bases aligning to TRBD1. V lost 4 bases to trimming and J lost 2 bases; unmatched junction nucleotides: 3. There are 14 residues in the CDR3. CDR1 and CDR2 from the germline V gene are SGHRS and YFSETQ. Here the CDR3 DNA reads TGCGCCAGCAGCAGGGACAGGGGAGCCTACGAGCAGTACTTC. It translates to CASSRDRGAYEQYF.

CDR3 loop: CSVENNEQFF. The DNA for the CDR3 is TGCAGCGTCGAAAACAATGAGCAGTTCTTC. The chain joins TRBV29-1 to TRBJ2-1; D unresolved. This CDR3 comprises 10 residues. Trimming shortened V by 6 bases and J by 5 bases, and 5 bases separated the two germline ends. Germline-derived CDR1 and CDR2 are SQVTM and ANQGSEA.

This clonotype was observed at least ten times. The chain links TRBV5-1 to TRBJ2-1; 7 positions match TRBD2. The V segment lost 1 base and the J segment 4 bases; nucleotides outside the gene matches: 5. This CDR3 region has 15 residues. Germline V gene sequence: CDR1 SGHRS, CDR2 YFSETQ. The chain's CDR3 is CASSLPSGVYNEQFF. In nucleotides, the CDR3 is TGCGCCAGCAGCTTGCCTAGCGGTGTTTACAATGAGCAGTTCTTC.

This clonotype has a count of ten or more. The chain uses TRBV3-1 and TRBJ2-7; 14 bases are shared with TRBD2. Germline values: CDR1 LGHDT, CDR2 YNNKEL (reference sequence). With V trimmed by 5 bases and J by 5 bases, 8 bases remained unmatched. This CDR3 has 16 amino acids. The DNA of the CDR3 is TGTGCCAGCAGCTCAAGACTAGCGGGAGGGCGGAACGAGCAGTACTTC. This gives the protein CASSSRLAGGRNEQYF.

J is TRBJ2-6 and V is TRBV19; 8 bases are shared with TRBD2. This CDR3 has 15 residues. The junction had 10 bases not matched to a gene; V was cut back by 7 bases and J by 8 bases. Germline V gene data show CDR1 as LNHDA and CDR2 as SQIVND (reference sequence). CDR3 DNA: TGTGCCAGTACCGCCAAAAGGACTAGCTCCAACGTCCTGACTTTC. This codes for CASTAKRTSSNVLTF.

This clonotype was counted many times. The chain has TRBV2 and TRBJ2-1; maybe TRBD2 (6 bases). CDR1 SNHLY and CDR2 FYNNEI come from the germline V gene. The CDR3 loop spans 11 amino acids. Between the trimmed V and J ends, which lost 7 bases and 12 bases, there was a span of 13 bases. In DNA, the CDR3 is TGTGCCAGCAACCCGGAGGGGCTGCAGTTCTTC. Amino acids: CASNPEGLQFF.

In regard to this clonotype: Given a much more abundant clone one base away, this may be a read error. The chain recombines TRBV12-3 or TRBV12-4 with TRBJ1-1, with D perhaps matching TRBD1 (5 bases). V was trimmed by 5 bases and J by 7 bases, leaving 11 bases between them. CDR3 length equals 12 residues. Written as DNA, the CDR3 is TGTGCCAGCAGTGCAGGGTGGGTTGAAGCTTTCTTT. Its translation: CASSAGWVEAFF.

In regard to this clonotype: The CDR3 carries no conserved terminal phenylalanine or tryptophan, so it likely arises from a read error. The chain couples TRBV29-1 to TRBJ1-2; D call uncertain. Germline CDR1 is SQVTM and CDR2 is ANQGSEA. This CDR3 spans 14 amino acids. Trimming cost V 3 bases and J 4 bases, with 15 bases left between them. CDR3 nucleotides: TGCAGCGTTGACGACACAGCCTTCTCCTATGGCTACACCCTC. It specifies CSVDDTAFSYGYTL.